These T cell receptor beta chains were read from a single sample in a study of T cell clusters in autoimmune cytopenias. Reanalyzing the multiplex PCR reads, TCRdb keeps one entry per CDR3 protein, without DNA. The repertoire table contains about 600 distinct CDR3 sequences. The same sample was also studied in work on T cell repertoires in aging, cancer and after chemotherapy.

The sample was peripheral blood. The receptors shown here come from a human donor with chronic lymphocytic leukemia. Both conserved end residues are part of each CDR3. Clone sizes are shown as once, few, many, or a class for an expanded clone.

hyperexpanded	13	TRBV15	TRBJ2-5	CATSRDLDKTQYF
medium-sized	13	TRBV20-1	TRBJ1-1	CSARPPSRREAFF
large	14	TRBV7-2	TRBJ2-1	CASSLSGRADEQFF
hyperexpanded	14	TRBV7-9	TRBJ2-1	CASSPRTGTNEQFF
medium-sized	18	TRBV20-1	TRBJ2-5	CSAPWTSGRIRGQETQYF
large	13	TRBV27	TRBJ2-5	CASRSRGLETQYF
medium-sized	13	TRBV29-1	TRBJ2-7	CSVKTVSSYEQYF